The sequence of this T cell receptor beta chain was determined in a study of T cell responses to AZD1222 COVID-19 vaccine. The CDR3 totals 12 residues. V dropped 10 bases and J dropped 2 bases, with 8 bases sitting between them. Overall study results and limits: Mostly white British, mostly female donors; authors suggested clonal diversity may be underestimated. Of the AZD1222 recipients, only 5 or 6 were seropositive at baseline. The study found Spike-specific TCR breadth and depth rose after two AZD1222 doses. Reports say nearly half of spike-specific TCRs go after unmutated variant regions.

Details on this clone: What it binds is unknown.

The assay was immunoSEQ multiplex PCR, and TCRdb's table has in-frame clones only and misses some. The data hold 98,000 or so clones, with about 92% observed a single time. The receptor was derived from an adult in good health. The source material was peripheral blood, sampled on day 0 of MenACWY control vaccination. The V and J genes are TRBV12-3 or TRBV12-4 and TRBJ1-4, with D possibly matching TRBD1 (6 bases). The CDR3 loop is CATTGTNEKLFF. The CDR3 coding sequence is TGTGCCACCACAGGGACTAATGAAAAACTGTTTTTT.